Presented here are 7 T cell receptor beta chains from one specimen sequenced in a study of cytomegalovirus exposure and HLA in healthy donors. The primer mix had 60 Vbeta and 13 Jbeta primers. Assay: immunoSEQ multiplex PCR; the TCRdb copy retains only in-frame clones and omits some. The sample spans 50,000 or so clones; the ten largest clones claim approximately 7%. The sequenced sample was PBMCs. These receptors were collected from a woman aged 40 to 50 in good health and CMV-seronegative.

The gene calls are TRBV30 and TRBJ2-7; D perhaps matches TRBD2 (6 bases). The CDR3 consists of 15 residues. Germline V CDR1 and CDR2: GTSNPN, SVGIG (reference sequence). V was shortened by 0 bases and J by 1 base, with 13 bases between the two germline ends. The chain's CDR3 is CAWSVGVAGSYEQYF. The CDR3, as DNA: TGTGCCTGGAGTGTCGGGGTGGCGGGGTCCTACGAGCAGTACTTC.

CDR3 DNA sequence: TGTGCCTCGTCTGGATTTGGACAGGAGACCCAGTACTTC. Translated, it gives CASSGFGQETQYF. This chain uses TRBV5-6 with TRBJ2-5; D possibly corresponds to TRBD1 (6 bases). The CDR3 covers 13 residues. V was cut by 10 bases and J by 5 bases, with 18 bases left in between. From germline, CDR1 is SGHDT and CDR2 YYEEEE.

The V and J genes are TRBV6-5 and TRBJ2-3; 7 bases match TRBD1. Germline values: CDR1 MNHEY, CDR2 SVGAGI. The CDR3 runs to 15 residues. The V and J ends lost 2 bases and 4 bases, in that order; junction bases with no gene match: 6. The CDR3 nucleotides read TGTGCCAGCAGTTACAGGGGGCTACACCCAGATACGCAGTATTTT. Its translation: CASSYRGLHPDTQYF.

CDR3 region: CASSTNQRTGVGNEQYF. CDR3 DNA: TGTGCCAGCAGCACGAATCAACGGACAGGGGTCGGGAACGAGCAGTACTTC. J is TRBJ2-7 and V is TRBV7-9; 9 positions match TRBD1. The CDR3 extends over 17 amino acids. V trimming: 5 bases; J trimming: 5 bases; junction bases outside the gene matches: 16. Looked up from germline, CDR1 is SEHNR and CDR2 is FQNEAQ (reference sequence).

The chain carries TRBV7-9 and TRBJ1-6; possibly TRBD1 for D (6 bases). V lost 7 bases and J 7 bases, leaving 14 bases between the germline ends. Germline V gene data show CDR1 as SEHNR and CDR2 as FQNEAQ (reference sequence). CDR3 size: 14 residues. The DNA for the CDR3 is TGTGCCAGCACCTTGGGGGACAAGAATTCACCCCTCCACTTT. Its translation is CASTLGDKNSPLHF.

The gene calls are TRBV6-5 and TRBJ1-2; 7 bases line up with TRBD1. The CDR3 spans 12 residues. The germline V gene has CDR1 MNHEY and CDR2 SVGAGI. Losses at the gene ends were 0 bases for V and 13 bases for J; bases not matched to a gene: 5. The chain's CDR3 is CASSYSETGLTF. The DNA for the CDR3 is TGTGCCAGCAGTTACTCGGAGACAGGGCTCACCTTC.

The V gene is TRBV7-9, the J gene TRBJ1-4; 9 bases line up with TRBD1. The junction had 2 bases not matched to a gene; V was cut back by 3 bases and J by 0 bases. The germline V gene has CDR1 SEHNR and CDR2 FQNEAQ (reference sequence). This CDR3 comprises 16 residues. In DNA form, the CDR3 reads TGTGCCAGCAGCTTCTGGACAGGGGCAACTAATGAAAAACTGTTTTTT. Amino acids: CASSFWTGATNEKLFF.